This T cell receptor beta chain was obtained from a study of graft-versus-host responses after intestinal transplantation. Turning to the study itself: Among the recipients, all got anti-thymocyte globulin induction and then tacrolimus and steroids for approximately 3 years. Whole-study findings and limits: Allograft graft-versus-host to host-versus-graft clonal ratios ran high in patients with graft-donor T cell macrochimerism. Detection of GvH clones occurred in recipient marrow, and some had their first appearance in ileum or blood. The highest levels of circulating GvH clones went along with early declines in HvG clones after transplant.

This clone was observed a single time. The antigen remains undetermined. The method was immunoSEQ multiplex PCR; TCRdb's version includes in-frame clones alone and lacks a portion of them. The sample records about 80,000 clones, roughly nine tenths being singletons. This sample comprised unstimulated CD4+ T cells sorted from spleen or lymph node cells, obtained before intestinal transplant. This clonotype was sampled from a human donor who received an intestinal transplant.

CDR3 loop: CASSLTPDRGEQYF. In DNA, the CDR3 is TGTGCCAGCAGCTTGACTCCCGACAGGGGCGAGCAGTACTTC. The gene calls are TRBV7-8 and TRBJ2-7, with 8 bases lining up with TRBD1. Germline CDR1 is SGHVS and CDR2 is FQNEAQ. The CDR3 consists of 14 residues. V was pared by 3 bases and J by 6 bases, with 7 bases of the junction left unmatched. The variable domain in full, with the rest retrieved from reference TRBV7-8 and TRBJ2-7, is GAGVSQSPRYKVAKRGQDVALRCDPISGHVSLFWYQQALGQGPEFLTYFQNEAQLDKSGLPSDRFFAERPEGSVSTLKIQRTQQEDSAVYLCASSLTPDRGEQYFGPGTRLTVT.